The next 27 T cell receptor beta chains were all read from a single sample in a study of cytomegalovirus exposure and HLA in healthy donors. Method: immunoSEQ multiplex PCR; TCRdb's copy keeps in-frame clones and lacks some. The sample records 80,000 or so clones, 90% to 95% being singletons. Sequences were obtained from PBMCs. Receptors originate from a woman younger than 35 in good health and CMV-seronegative.

The chain's CDR3 is CASSLEPRLRSGNTIYF. CDR3 nucleotides: TGTGCCAGCAGCTTAGAACCCAGGCTTCGCTCTGGAAACACCATATATTTT. This chain uses TRBV11-2 with TRBJ1-3; D gene unclear. Germline V gives CDR1 SGHAT, CDR2 FQNNGV. CDR3 size: 17 residues. V was shortened by 0 bases and J by 0 bases, with 12 bases between the two germline ends.

The gene calls are TRBV9 and TRBJ2-3; tentatively, D is TRBD1 (5 bases). Trimming shortened V by 5 bases and J by 0 bases, and 7 bases separated the two germline ends. Germline-derived CDR1 and CDR2 are SGDLS and YYNGEE. The CDR3 is 13 amino acids. The CDR3 region is CASRAGSTDTQYF. The DNA for the CDR3 is TGTGCCAGCAGGGCAGGGAGCACAGATACGCAGTATTTT. The entire variable domain, with the rest obtained from reference TRBV9 and TRBJ2-3, is as follows: DSGVTQTPKHLITATGQRVTLRCSPRSGDLSVYWYQQSLDQGLQFLIQYYNGEERAKGNILERFSAQQFPDLHSELNLSSLELGDSALYFCASRAGSTDTQYFGPGTRLTVL.

The chain has TRBV11-2 and TRBJ2-1; tentative D call: TRBD1 (5 bases). This CDR3 comprises 12 residues. The V end lost 7 bases, the J end lost 10 bases, and 14 bases lay between the germline ends. Germline-derived CDR1 and CDR2 are SGHAT and FQNNGV. CDR3 DNA sequence: TGTGCCAGCACCCGAACAGGCTCCGAGCAGTTCTTC. Translation: CASTRTGSEQFF.

V and J are TRBV27 and TRBJ2-7; TRBD1 matches at 9 bases. V dropped 6 bases and J dropped 5; count of bases not matched to a gene: 5. The CDR3 covers 13 residues. Germline CDR1 is MNHEY and CDR2 is SMNVEV (reference sequence). The CDR3 DNA reads as TGTGCCAGCAGGAGGGACAGGGCCCACGAGCAGTACTTC. The encoded protein is CASRRDRAHEQYF.

The chain combines TRBV9 with TRBJ2-3; 7 bases map to TRBD1. Germline CDR1 SGDLS, CDR2 YYNGEE. The CDR3 length is 18 residues. J lost 1 base, V lost 4 bases, and 15 bases had no gene match. In DNA form, the CDR3 reads TGTGCCAGCAGCCCTCGGGCCTCAGGGACAGCTGGCACAGATACGCAGTATTTT. This sequence encodes CASSPRASGTAGTDTQYF.

This chain connects TRBV19 to TRBJ2-3; 15 nucleotides match TRBD2. The CDR3 is 17 amino acids. V was clipped by 6 bases and J by 4 bases; unmatched bases: 8. Germline CDR1 LNHDA, CDR2 SQIVND (reference sequence). CDR3 loop: CASSPPGLAGGADTQYF. In DNA form, the CDR3 reads TGTGCCAGTAGCCCTCCCGGACTAGCGGGAGGGGCAGATACGCAGTATTTT.

This chain connects TRBV5-4 to TRBJ2-2, with 7 nucleotides matching TRBD2. Unmatched junction bases numbered 6, after V lost 0 bases and J lost 4 bases. The germline gives CDR1 SGHNT, CDR2 YYREEE (reference sequence). The CDR3 length is 16 residues. DNA for the CDR3: TGTGCCAGCAGCTTGGGGCGGGAGCAGGGCACCGGGGAGCTGTTTTTT. It codes for CASSLGREQGTGELFF.

The V call is TRBV6-5, the J call TRBJ1-2; maybe TRBD1 (5 bases). This CDR3 is 13 amino acids long. Between the trimmed V and J ends, which lost 6 bases and 0 bases, there was a span of 8 bases. Per the germline V gene, CDR1 is MNHEY and CDR2 is SVGAGI. In DNA form, the CDR3 reads TGTGCCAGCAGACCGACAGCTAACTATGGCTACACCTTC. Translated: CASRPTANYGYTF.

The CDR3 DNA follows: TGTGCCAGCAGACGCGACAGGGCTGGGGCCAACGTCCTGACTTTC. This gives the protein CASRRDRAGANVLTF. The chain links TRBV6-5 to TRBJ2-6, with 7 bases lining up with TRBD1. This CDR3 has 15 amino acids. Germline values: CDR1 MNHEY, CDR2 SVGAGI. J lost 2 bases, V lost 6 bases, and 4 bases had no gene match.

The chain recombines TRBV15 with TRBJ1-2; TRBD1 is a possible D gene (6 bases). V was shortened by 3 bases and J by 1 base, with 18 bases between the two germline ends. CDR3 length: 17 amino acids. Germline V gene lookup returns CDR1 LNHNV and CDR2 YYDKDF (reference sequence). CDR3 loop: CATSRGTGSRDNYGYTF. The CDR3 DNA reads TGTGCCACCAGCAGGGGTACAGGGAGCAGGGATAACTATGGCTACACCTTC.

The rearrangement uses TRBV28 and TRBJ2-1, with 10 bases that match TRBD2. CDR3 length: 16 residues. With 4 bases clipped from V and 6 bases from J, the junction kept 9 bases outside the gene matches. CDR1 is MDHEN, CDR2 SYDVKM, per germline. The DNA of the CDR3 is TGTGCCAGCAGTTCGGCAGCGGGAGGGCAGGGCAATGAGCAGTTCTTC. It encodes CASSSAAGGQGNEQFF.

J is TRBJ2-1 and V is TRBV29-1; 11 bases are a match to TRBD2. Germline V gene sequence: CDR1 SQVTM, CDR2 ANQGSEA. V gave up 5 bases and J gave up 3 bases; unmatched junction bases: 15. The CDR3 is 18 residues long. The CDR3 region has the DNA TGCAGCGTTCCATCGGGGCTAGCGGGAGGAACATACTACAATGAGCAGTTCTTC. Translation gives CSVPSGLAGGTYYNEQFF.

The genes are TRBV9 and TRBJ1-1; D unclear. Trimming shortened V by 0 bases and J by 4 bases, and 10 bases separated the two germline ends. Germline V lookup: CDR1 SGDLS, CDR2 YYNGEE. This CDR3 has 14 amino acids. The chain's CDR3 is CASSVAATGTEAFF. The CDR3 DNA reads TGTGCCAGCAGCGTAGCAGCTACGGGCACTGAAGCTTTCTTT.

V gene TRBV2 combines with J gene TRBJ2-5, with 9 bases that match TRBD1. The CDR3 contains 12 residues. From germline, CDR1 is SNHLY and CDR2 FYNNEI. Losses at the gene ends were 11 bases for V and 6 bases for J; bases not matched to a gene: 7. CDR3 protein: CAGGTGLKTQYF. DNA of the CDR3: TGTGCCGGCGGGACAGGGCTGAAGACCCAGTACTTC.

V and J are TRBV9 and TRBJ1-2, with D tentatively TRBD1 (5 bases). This CDR3 has 15 residues. Trimming took 3 bases from V and 1 from J, leaving 13 bases between them. Germline-derived CDR1 and CDR2 are SGDLS and YYNGEE. The CDR3 DNA is TGTGCCAGCAGCGAAACAGGTTTAGGTAACTATGGCTACACCTTC. Protein sequence: CASSETGLGNYGYTF.

The rearrangement joins TRBV28 to TRBJ2-1; a possible D gene is TRBD2 (5 bases). The ends were cut back, 3 bases at V and 10 bases at J, with 16 bases in the middle. The germline CDR1 and CDR2 sequences are MDHEN and SYDVKM. The CDR3 sequence is 14 residues long. For the CDR3, the DNA is TGTGCCAGCAGTTTGCCCCTGGTGCGCGGGGAGCAGTTCTTC. Its protein product is CASSLPLVRGEQFF.

The chain is built from TRBV19 and TRBJ1-4; possible D gene TRBD1, 5 bases. CDR1 is LNHDA, CDR2 SQIVND, per germline (reference sequence). This CDR3 comprises 13 residues. V gave up 4 bases and J gave up 7 bases, with 10 bases separating them. The DNA of the CDR3 is TGTGCCAGTAGTAATGGCAGGGTTGAAAAACTGTTTTTT. It encodes CASSNGRVEKLFF.

This clone was seen a few times. This chain links TRBV4-3 with TRBJ1-5, with a possible D match to TRBD1 (5 bases). The CDR3 consists of 14 residues. Trimming stripped 4 bases from V and 4 bases from J, with 11 bases between. Germline CDR1 LGHNA, CDR2 YSLEER. CDR3 protein: CASSPGHGNQPQHF. For the CDR3, the DNA is TGCGCCAGCAGCCCAGGACACGGAAATCAGCCCCAGCATTTT.

This rearrangement joins TRBV5-6 to TRBJ2-3, with 9 bases matching TRBD1. Germline CDR1 SGHDT, CDR2 YYEEEE. There are 14 residues in the CDR3. Germline trimming cut 5 bases from V and 3 bases from J; bases unmatched to any gene: 4. The CDR3 nucleotides are TGTGCCAGCAGGATCGGACAGGGGACAGATACGCAGTATTTT. It yields the protein CASRIGQGTDTQYF.

V usage is TRBV6-1 and J usage is TRBJ2-1; 11 bases align to TRBD2. In germline, CDR1 is MNHNS, CDR2 SASEGT. The V and J ends lost 4 bases and 7 bases, in that order; junction bases with no gene match: 12. The CDR3 covers 17 residues. In DNA form, the CDR3 reads TGTGCCAGCAGTGTAGGGACTAGCGGCTTAAGGGGGAATGAGCAGTTCTTC. Encoded protein: CASSVGTSGLRGNEQFF.

V usage is TRBV28 and J usage is TRBJ2-7, with TRBD2 identical over 10 bases. CDR3 length equals 14 residues. The germline gives CDR1 MDHEN, CDR2 SYDVKM. With V trimmed by 10 bases and J by 4 bases, 10 bases remained unmatched. The CDR3 DNA is TGTGCCACCCAAGTTCAGCGGGAGGGTTACGAGCAGTACTTC. Residues: CATQVQREGYEQYF.

The rearrangement links TRBV5-6 to TRBJ2-7; a weak D match, TRBD1 (5 bases). This CDR3 has 15 amino acids. V dropped 0 bases and J dropped 3 bases, with 13 bases sitting between them. Germline-derived CDR1 and CDR2 are SGHDT and YYEEEE. CDR3 in amino acids: CASSLAQRTNYEQYF. In DNA, the CDR3 is TGTGCCAGCAGCTTGGCCCAGAGGACAAACTACGAGCAGTACTTC.

The chain combines TRBV11-3 with TRBJ2-1, with TRBD2 matching over 8 bases. CDR1 and CDR2 (germline): SGHNT, YENEEA. The ends lost 5 bases at V and 4 bases at J; junction bases unmatched: 10. CDR3 length equals 16 residues. CDR3 in DNA: TGTGCCAGCAGCCCCCGGGGGGGGAAATTTTACAATGAGCAGTTCTTC. Translation gives CASSPRGGKFYNEQFF.

CDR3 in amino acids: CSAQGDRDYNEQFF. In DNA form, the CDR3 reads TGCAGCGCCCAGGGCGACAGGGATTACAATGAGCAGTTCTTC. This chain links TRBV29-1 with TRBJ2-1; 7 nucleotides align to TRBD1. The CDR3 totals 14 residues. The V and J ends lost 7 bases and 4 bases, in that order; junction bases with no gene match: 10. In germline, CDR1 is SQVTM, CDR2 ANQGSEA.

The sample holds one count of this clone. CDR3 sequence reads: CASRRDFTDTQYF. CDR3 in DNA: TGTGCCAGCAGGCGGGACTTCACAGATACGCAGTATTTT. This chain uses TRBV6-5 with TRBJ2-3; D may be TRBD2 (6 bases). CDR3 length equals 13 residues. Between the trimmed V and J ends, which lost 6 bases and 2 bases, there was a span of 9 bases. CDR1 and CDR2 (germline): MNHEY, SVGAGI.

The rearrangement links TRBV5-1 to TRBJ1-4, with 9 bases fitting TRBD1. From germline, CDR1 is SGHRS and CDR2 YFSETQ. After removal of 3 bases from V and 3 bases from J, the junction contained 3 bases not matched to a gene. The CDR3 spans 15 residues. The CDR3 DNA sequence: TGCGCCAGCAGCTGGGGGACAGGGTCTAATGAAAAACTGTTTTTT. Amino acid sequence: CASSWGTGSNEKLFF.

The rearrangement links TRBV7-2 to TRBJ2-7; TRBD2 matches 13 bases. The germline V gene encodes CDR1 SGHTA and CDR2 FQGNSA. This CDR3 is built from 18 residues. The ends lost 4 bases at V and 4 bases at J; junction bases unmatched: 13. Written as DNA, the CDR3 is TGTGCCAGCAGCTCGAGCCCCACTAGCGGGGGGGGAGAGTACGAGCAGTACTTC. Amino acids: CASSSSPTSGGGEYEQYF.